This T cell receptor (beta chain) was captured in a study of T cell responses to AZD1222 COVID-19 vaccine. The CDR3 consists of 13 residues. CDR1 is DFQATT and CDR2 is SNEGSKA in the germline V gene (reference sequence). Trimming took 3 bases from V and 8 from J, leaving 14 bases between them. This table comes from immunoSEQ multiplex PCR, and its TCRdb copy is limited to in-frame clones, with some not included. Of under 95,000 clones in the sample, around 88% were seen once. The rearrangement joins TRBV20-1 to TRBJ2-1, with D possibly matching TRBD1 (5 bases). This sample comprised peripheral blood, obtained 28 days after the second AZD1222 dose. The TCR sequence derives from an adult who received the AZD1222 COVID-19 vaccine. CDR3 residues: CSASVPDTHEQFF. The DNA of the CDR3 is TGCAGTGCTAGTGTGCCGGACACCCATGAGCAGTTCTTC.